The clone carrying this T cell receptor (beta chain) was picked up many times. Its antigen is not known. J gave up 2 bases and V 0 bases, and 8 bases lay outside the gene matches. There are 18 residues in the CDR3. The V gene's germline CDR1 is SGHNT and CDR2 YENEEA. Sample-barcoded 5' priming and a J-beta primer mix drove a second PCR of roughly 6 to 12 cycles. Each of the cDNA molecules was tagged by a template-switch adaptor with 12 random nucleotides. TCRdb reprocessed the 5' RACE reads via MiXCR and lists one record per CDR3 protein. The sample includes approximately 770,000 distinct CDR3 sequences, 58% of them seen just once. The authors drew approximately 10 milliliters of peripheral blood from each donor. This entry belongs to a study of blood T cells in healthy people across ages. Study-wide findings and caveats: Donor CMV infection status was unknown, possibly confounding age-related changes in expanded clonotypes.

The receptor comes from a man under 40 in good health. Material for sequencing was blood. V usage is TRBV11-3 and J usage is TRBJ2-1; TRBD1 matches at 9 bases. This CDR3 is CASSLDQGGTGTYNEQFF. The CDR3 DNA follows: TGTGCCAGCAGCTTAGATCAGGGAGGGACAGGGACCTACAATGAGCAGTTCTTC.